This T cell receptor (beta chain) was identified during a study of T cell responses to AZD1222 COVID-19 vaccine. Points from the study as a whole: Donor demographics were predominantly white British with a female majority; clonal diversity may be underestimated.

Sequencing was performed with immunoSEQ multiplex PCR; in TCRdb, only in-frame clones are kept and a portion is missing. The data hold 100,000 or so clones, with about 80% observed a single time. V shed 6 bases, J shed 0 bases, and the junction held 5 bases outside the gene matches. Germline V gives CDR1 LGHDT, CDR2 YNNKEL (reference sequence). CDR3 length equals 16 residues. With respect to this clone: Its antigen remains unknown.

The TCR originated in an adult in good health. The chain couples TRBV3-1 (or the pseudogene TRBV3-2) to TRBJ2-1; TRBD2 matches 10 bases. Sequenced here: peripheral blood, sampled on day 0 of AZD1222 vaccination. In DNA form, the CDR3 reads TGTGCCAGCAGTCTTAGCGGGGGGTCCTCCTACAATGAGCAGTTCTTC. This gives the protein CASSLSGGSSYNEQFF.